These 13 T cell receptor beta chains were sequenced from one sample in a study of blood T cell repertoires in COVID-19. The data were produced by immunoSEQ multiplex PCR, yet TCRdb's version contains in-frame clones alone and is incomplete. Of roughly 250,000 clones in the sample, 87% were seen once. Source material: peripheral blood. Every receptor here comes from a man aged 55-75 years who had recovered from COVID-19.

The chain has TRBV27 and TRBJ2-3, with 13 bases lining up with TRBD2. V trimming: 6 bases; J trimming: 6 bases; junction bases outside the gene matches: 15. The CDR3 covers 18 residues. The germline V gene has CDR1 MNHEY and CDR2 SMNVEV (reference sequence). The chain's CDR3 is CASSRLSVGLAGTDTQYF. DNA of the CDR3: TGTGCCAGCAGCCGCCTCTCTGTGGGACTAGCGGGGACTGATACGCAGTATTTT.

This chain joins TRBV21-1 and TRBJ2-7; TRBD1 is the table's D call and was not checked against the DNA. TRBV21-1 is a pseudogene segment. There are 13 residues in the CDR3. Here the CDR3 reads CASSNRDRGEVEV. The CDR3 bases are TGTGCCAGCAGCAACCGGGACAGGGGGGAGGTAGAAGTC.

V and J are TRBV27 and TRBJ1-1; maybe TRBD1 (6 bases). Trimming removed 5 bases from V and 1 base from J, with 14 bases in between. Germline loops: CDR1 MNHEY, CDR2 SMNVEV (reference sequence). The CDR3 runs to 15 residues. The CDR3 DNA is TGTGCCAGCAGTCCTAACAGGGTACCGAACACTGAAGCTTTCTTT. Protein product: CASSPNRVPNTEAFF.

The CDR3 bases are TGTGCCAGCAGCCCCCGGGGGAACTCTGGAAACACCATATATTTT. This translates into CASSPRGNSGNTIYF. This chain connects TRBV7-2 to TRBJ1-3; a possible D gene is TRBD1 (5 bases). The CDR3 spans 15 residues. CDR1 SGHTA and CDR2 FQGNSA come from the germline V gene. Trimming stripped 5 bases from V and 0 bases from J, with 11 bases between.

The chain is built from TRBV7-9 and TRBJ1-2; weak D call: TRBD1 (5 bases). The germline CDR1 and CDR2 sequences are SEHNR and FQNEAQ (reference sequence). V lost 1 base and J 8 bases, leaving 11 bases between the germline ends. The CDR3 is 13 amino acids. DNA of the CDR3: TGTGCCAGCAGCTTAGGTAGGGGAGGCGGCTACACCTTC. This sequence encodes CASSLGRGGGYTF.

This chain links TRBV9 with TRBJ1-1, with a possible D match to TRBD1 (6 bases). The V gene's germline CDR1 is SGDLS and CDR2 YYNGEE. The CDR3 extends over 13 amino acids. Trimming pared 6 bases from V and 1 base from J, leaving 10 bases between. Here the CDR3 reads CASKRTENTEAFF. The CDR3 coding sequence is TGTGCCAGCAAAAGGACAGAGAACACTGAAGCTTTCTTT.

The chain uses TRBV6-5 and TRBJ1-1, with 12 bases identical to TRBD1. There are 15 residues in the CDR3. Germline CDR1 and CDR2: MNHEY and SVGAGI. J gave up 6 bases and V 7 bases, and 9 bases lay outside the gene matches. CDR3 sequence reads: CASNPLRDRGPEAFF. The DNA for the CDR3 is TGTGCCAGCAACCCCCTACGGGACAGGGGGCCTGAAGCTTTCTTT.

This clone occurred many times. The V and J genes are TRBV6-5 and TRBJ1-5; TRBD1 might be the D (5 bases). This CDR3 region has 15 residues. V lost 6 bases and J 9 bases, leaving 21 bases between the germline ends. The germline V gene encodes CDR1 MNHEY and CDR2 SVGAGI. The DNA of the CDR3 is TGTGCCAGCAGCCGGGGGTCTAGGGCCCTTGGGCCCCAGCATTTT. This translates into CASSRGSRALGPQHF.

The gene calls are TRBV11-2 and TRBJ1-6; D not resolved. The CDR3 is 13 residues long. Trimming took off 9 bases at V and 6 bases at J, with 12 bases between the two ends. Germline V gene data show CDR1 as SGHAT and CDR2 as FQNNGV. The CDR3 coding sequence is TGTGCCAGTAGAGTCTCCGCTAATTCACCCCTCCACTTT. This translates into CASRVSANSPLHF.

This sequence joins TRBV6-5 and TRBJ1-2; D might be TRBD1 (6 bases). This CDR3 has 14 amino acids. The ends were cut back, 0 bases at V and 3 bases at J, with 8 bases in the middle. Germline loops: CDR1 MNHEY, CDR2 SVGAGI. The DNA of the CDR3 is TGTGCCAGCAGTTACTCACGGACAGACTATGGCTACACCTTC. It is translated as CASSYSRTDYGYTF.

The chain carries TRBV5-1 and TRBJ2-2, with 11 bases matching TRBD2. Germline trimming cut 2 bases from V and 4 bases from J; bases unmatched to any gene: 4. Looked up from germline, CDR1 is SGHRS and CDR2 is YFSETQ. This CDR3 comprises 16 residues. The CDR3 here is CASSFSGGAGTGELFF. The DNA of the CDR3 is TGCGCCAGCAGCTTTAGCGGGGGGGCCGGCACCGGGGAGCTGTTTTTT.

The rearrangement uses TRBV21-1 and TRBJ2-1; the DNA was not compared with TRBD1, the D call given in the table. TRBV21-1 is a listed pseudogene. This CDR3 has 14 amino acids. The CDR3, as DNA: TGTGCCAGCAGCAGATTGTTCGACAGGGAAGAGCAGTTCTTC. Translated: CASSRLFDREEQFF.

CDR3 sequence: CASSLAYEQFF. The CDR3 bases are TGCGCCAGCTCCCTAGCATATGAGCAGTTCTTC. The V call is TRBV5-1, the J call TRBJ2-1; D is perhaps TRBD2 (5 bases). V lost 7 bases to trimming and J lost 8 bases, with 10 bases between them. The CDR3 runs to 11 residues. The V gene's germline CDR1 is SGHRS and CDR2 YFSETQ.